This is a list of T cell receptor beta chains from one sample in a study of blood T cells in healthy people across ages. TCRdb used MiXCR to reprocess the 5' RACE reads, holding one entry per CDR3 protein. The sample carries roughly 2 million distinct CDR3 sequences, about 50% recorded once. The sequenced sample was blood. These receptors all stem from a woman aged 40 to 50 in good health. The CDR3 runs from the conserved cysteine through the conserved F or W. The D gene is left open where the match is weak. Clone size is shown for a subset of rows, as once, few, many or a class of expanded clone.

size: few; J: TRBJ2-1; V: TRBV7-2; D: TRBD2; DNA: TGTGCCAGCACCCAGCGGGGGGGAAGGAATGAGCAGTTCTTC; CDR3: CASTQRGGRNEQFF
size: few; J: TRBJ2-7; V: TRBV27; D: NA; DNA: TGTGCCTCTCAAGGTCAGGGTCCCAACGAGCAGTACTTC; CDR3: CASQGQGPNEQYF
size: few; J: TRBJ2-7; V: TRBV2; D: TRBD1; DNA: TGTGCCAGCAGATCGGGACAGGTCCTCTACGAGCAGTACTTC; CDR3: CASRSGQVLYEQYF
size: NA; J: TRBJ2-3; V: TRBV10-3; D: NA; DNA: TGTGCCATCAGGAAGTCAGATACGCAGTATTTT; CDR3: CAIRKSDTQYF
size: NA; J: TRBJ1-4; V: TRBV7-9; D: NA; DNA: TGTGCCAGCAGCTTAGTACGCTCAGAAGAAAAACTGTTTTTT; CDR3: CASSLVRSEEKLFF
size: NA; J: TRBJ2-2; V: TRBV7-7; D: TRBD1; DNA: TGTGCTAGCAGCTCCCGGACAGGGTCCGGGGAGCTGTTTTTT; CDR3: CASSSRTGSGELFF
size: NA; J: TRBJ2-5; V: TRBV27; D: NA; DNA: TGTGCCAGCAGCTTAGCCCCGTCAGGGGTGGGGAGAGAGACCCAGTACTTC; CDR3: CASSLAPSGVGRETQYF
size: few; J: TRBJ2-5; V: TRBV4-1; D: TRBD2; DNA: TGCGCCAGCAGCCAAGATAGCGGGGGTTACCAAGAGACCCAGTACTTC; CDR3: CASSQDSGGYQETQYF
size: few; J: TRBJ2-6; V: TRBV28; D: NA; DNA: TGTGCCAGCAGTTCCCCCCGTGCGATCTCTGGGGCCAACGTCCTGACTTTC; CDR3: CASSSPRAISGANVLTF
size: NA; J: TRBJ1-6; V: TRBV9; D: TRBD1; DNA: TGTGCCAGCAGCCTCAACCCCTTAACAGGGGGCGATTCACCCCTCCACTTT; CDR3: CASSLNPLTGGDSPLHF
size: few; J: TRBJ2-3; V: TRBV6-2/TRBV6-3; D: NA; DNA: TGTGCCAGCAGTTACTCGCCCAAAAGCGGGCTAACAGATACGCAGTATTTT; CDR3: CASSYSPKSGLTDTQYF
size: NA; J: TRBJ2-6; V: TRBV5-6; D: NA; DNA: TGTGCCAGCATCCCCTGGGGGGCCAACGTCCTGACTTTC; CDR3: CASIPWGANVLTF
size: NA; J: TRBJ2-5; V: TRBV7-2; D: NA; DNA: TGTGCCAGCAGCTTAGGACCCATCAATGAGCAGTACTTC; CDR3: CASSLGPINEQYF
size: NA; J: TRBJ2-1; V: TRBV5-1; D: NA; DNA: TGCGCCAGCAGGAGAGTAGCATACAATGAGCAGTTCTTC; CDR3: CASRRVAYNEQFF
size: NA; J: TRBJ2-7; V: TRBV28; D: NA; DNA: TGTGCCAGCAGTAAATACAACGACAGGATCTCCTACGAGCAGTACTTC; CDR3: CASSKYNDRISYEQYF
size: NA; J: TRBJ1-1; V: TRBV12-3/TRBV12-4; D: NA; DNA: TGTGCCAGCACCTCGGGGGGGACTGAAGCTTTCTTT; CDR3: CASTSGGTEAFF
size: NA; J: TRBJ2-3; V: TRBV20-1; D: NA; DNA: TGCAGTGCTAGTCCCGATGCACGGACAGATACGCAGTATTTT; CDR3: CSASPDARTDTQYF
size: NA; J: TRBJ1-2; V: TRBV5-1; D: NA; DNA: TGCGCCAGCAGCTTGGTAGTGGCGGACTATGGCTACACCTTC; CDR3: CASSLVVADYGYTF
size: NA; J: TRBJ1-2; V: TRBV9; D: TRBD1; DNA: TGTGCCAGCAGCGCCTTAGGGACAGGCGACTATGGCTACACCTTC; CDR3: CASSALGTGDYGYTF
size: once; J: TRBJ1-2; V: TRBV27; D: TRBD1; DNA: TGTGCCAGCGGTTTAACGCCCGGGACAGGGGGACTCTATGGCTACACCTTC; CDR3: CASGLTPGTGGLYGYTF
size: NA; J: TRBJ2-7; V: TRBV12-3/TRBV12-4; D: NA; DNA: TGTGCCAGCTCTCCTGGGCAGTCCAGCTCCTACGAGCAGTACTTC; CDR3: CASSPGQSSSYEQYF
size: NA; J: TRBJ1-1; V: TRBV28; D: NA; DNA: TGTGCCAGCAGCGAAAGGATCACTGAAGCTTTCTTT; CDR3: CASSERITEAFF
size: few; J: TRBJ2-5; V: TRBV20-1; D: TRBD2; DNA: TGCAGTGCCGAGTATAGCGGGGGTTACCAAGAGACCCAGTACTTC; CDR3: CSAEYSGGYQETQYF
size: NA; J: TRBJ2-5; V: TRBV20-1; D: NA; DNA: TGCAGTGCTAGATGGAGCGGAGGGGTACAAGAGACCCAGTACTTC; CDR3: CSARWSGGVQETQYF
size: NA; J: TRBJ2-5; V: TRBV20-1; D: NA; DNA: TGCAGTGCCACCCCAGTGGGGGCACAAGAGACCCAGTACTTC; CDR3: CSATPVGAQETQYF
size: once; J: TRBJ2-6; V: TRBV5-1; D: TRBD1; DNA: TGCGCCAGCAGCACGGACAGGGTCGACGGGGCCAACGTCCTGACTTTC; CDR3: CASSTDRVDGANVLTF
size: few; J: TRBJ2-3; V: TRBV6-1; D: TRBD1; DNA: TGTGCCAGCAGTGAAGCGCCAGGGGGCGGAAGCACAGATACGCAGTATTTT; CDR3: CASSEAPGGGSTDTQYF
size: NA; J: TRBJ2-3; V: TRBV5-1; D: NA; DNA: TGCGCCAGCAGCTGGGAGGTGGCCGCCGCAGATACGCAGTATTTT; CDR3: CASSWEVAAADTQYF
size: NA; J: TRBJ1-4; V: TRBV20-1; D: NA; DNA: TGCAGTGCTAGAGGGGAGGAAAATGAAAAACTGTTTTTT; CDR3: CSARGEENEKLFF
size: NA; J: TRBJ2-3; V: TRBV5-1; D: TRBD2; DNA: TGCGCCAGCAGCTCAGGACTAGCGGGGCCTAGGACAGATACGCAGTATTTT; CDR3: CASSSGLAGPRTDTQYF
size: NA; J: TRBJ2-2; V: TRBV12-3/TRBV12-4; D: NA; DNA: TGTGCCACCGCAGGGGTTCTTAACACCGGGGAGCTGTTTTTT; CDR3: CATAGVLNTGELFF
size: NA; J: TRBJ1-2; V: TRBV29-1; D: NA; DNA: TGCAGCGTTGAAGGAGCAGTAACCTATGGCTACACCTTC; CDR3: CSVEGAVTYGYTF
size: NA; J: TRBJ2-6; V: TRBV4-3; D: TRBD1; DNA: TGCGCCAGCAGCCAAGAGACAGGGGGGGCCAACGTCCTGACTTTC; CDR3: CASSQETGGANVLTF
size: NA; J: TRBJ1-2; V: TRBV7-2; D: TRBD1; DNA: TGTGCCAGCAGCCCCCAGACAGGGCGGGATAACTATGGCTACACCTTC; CDR3: CASSPQTGRDNYGYTF
size: few; J: TRBJ2-7; V: TRBV4-2; D: TRBD1; DNA: TGTGCCAGCAGCCTCATGAAGGCTGACAGGGTGATCGCCTACGAGCAGTACTTC; CDR3: CASSLMKADRVIAYEQYF
size: many; J: TRBJ2-1; V: TRBV29-1; D: TRBD1; DNA: TGCAGCGTCTTTAGACAGGGGGTGGGAGGTGAGCAGTTCTTC; CDR3: CSVFRQGVGGEQFF
size: NA; J: TRBJ2-3; V: TRBV7-2; D: NA; DNA: TGTGCCAGCAGCCCCCAGGGTCTTGACACAGATACGCAGTATTTT; CDR3: CASSPQGLDTDTQYF
size: NA; J: TRBJ2-3; V: TRBV6-5; D: NA; DNA: TGTGCCAGCAGTTCCTGGGACATCGATACGCAGTATTTT; CDR3: CASSSWDIDTQYF
size: few; J: TRBJ2-3; V: TRBV3-1; D: NA; DNA: TGTGCCAGCAGCCAAGAGGGTCTACGCACAGATACGCAGTATTTT; CDR3: CASSQEGLRTDTQYF
size: NA; J: TRBJ2-1; V: TRBV29-1; D: TRBD2; DNA: TGCAGCGCCGCCCGACTAGCGGGGGGAGGTAATGAGCAGTTCTTC; CDR3: CSAARLAGGGNEQFF
size: NA; J: TRBJ2-1; V: TRBV7-2; D: NA; DNA: TGTGCCAGCAGCTTAGCGGCAACAGTCGATGAGCAGTTCTTC; CDR3: CASSLAATVDEQFF